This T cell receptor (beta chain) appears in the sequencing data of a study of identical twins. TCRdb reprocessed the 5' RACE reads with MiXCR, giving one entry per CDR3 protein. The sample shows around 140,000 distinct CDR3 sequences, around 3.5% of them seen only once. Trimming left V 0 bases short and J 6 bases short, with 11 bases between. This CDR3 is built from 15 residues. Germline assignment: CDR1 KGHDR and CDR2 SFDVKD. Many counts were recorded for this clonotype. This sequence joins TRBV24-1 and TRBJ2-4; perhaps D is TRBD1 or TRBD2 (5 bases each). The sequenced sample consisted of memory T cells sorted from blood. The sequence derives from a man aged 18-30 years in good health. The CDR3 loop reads CATSDLPLRGNIQYF. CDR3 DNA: TGTGCCACCAGTGATTTGCCTCTGAGGGGAAACATTCAGTACTTC.